This T cell receptor (beta chain) emerged from a study of cytomegalovirus exposure and HLA in healthy donors. Study-wide results and limits: Later examination showed HLA-associated TCR beta chains had greater clonal expansion than equally common others. The analysis excluded some indistinguishable V segments, including TRBV6-2 and TRBV6-3.

Nominal health characterized the donors when sampled, though unrecorded immune exposures were likely. Concerning this clone: The target antigen is unknown.

Germline CDR1 and CDR2: LNHDA and SQIVND (reference sequence). The CDR3 contains 18 residues. The trim removed 7 bases at V and 0 bases at J, leaving 10 bases unmatched. The study ran its PCR with 60 Vbeta and 13 Jbeta primers. TCRdb's table, derived via immunoSEQ multiplex PCR, lists solely in-frame clones and lacks some. The profile shows 90,000 to 120,000 clones, 65% to 80% of them singletons. The chain uses TRBV19 and TRBJ1-6, with TRBD1 matching over 9 bases. The origin of this receptor is a male donor in good health and CMV-seronegative. Input material: PBMCs. The DNA for the CDR3 is TGTGCCAGTACCCTCGGGACAGGGTCGAGCTCCTATAATTCACCCCTCCACTTT. Encoded protein: CASTLGTGSSSYNSPLHF.